This note documents a single T cell receptor (beta chain) sequence. The length of the CDR3 is 16 residues. Germline trimming cut 4 bases from V and 5 bases from J; bases unmatched to any gene: 12. Germline V gene lookup returns CDR1 MGHRA and CDR2 YSYEKL. This sample is part of a study of T cells in tuberculosis. Cells were sorted from thawed PBMC rested overnight and stained with GMM-loaded CD1B tetramer, viability dye and anti-CD3. The lipid loaded on the CD1B tetramers was C32 glucose monomycolate from Rhodococcus equi. Sequenced by immunoSEQ multiplex PCR; TCRdb stores in-frame clones only, minus some. Among tens of thousands of clones listed, approximately 90% were seen once.

Sample: CD1b-GMM tetramer-negative cells sorted from PBMCs. J is TRBJ1-2 and V is TRBV4-1; TRBD1 agrees at 8 bases. This sequence originates from an adult woman with latent tuberculosis. The CDR3 bases are TGCGCCAGCAGCCCCGAGGACAGGGCAAAGGCTTATGGCTACACCTTC. Protein product: CASSPEDRAKAYGYTF.